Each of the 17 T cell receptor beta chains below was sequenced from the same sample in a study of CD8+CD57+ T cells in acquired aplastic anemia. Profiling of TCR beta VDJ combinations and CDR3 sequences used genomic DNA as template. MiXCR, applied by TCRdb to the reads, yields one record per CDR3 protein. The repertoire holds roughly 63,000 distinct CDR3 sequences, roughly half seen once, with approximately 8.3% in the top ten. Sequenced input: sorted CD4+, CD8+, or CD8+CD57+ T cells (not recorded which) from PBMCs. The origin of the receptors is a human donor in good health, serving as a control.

CDR3 region: CASSLVWEGTEAFF. The CDR3 DNA reads as TGTGCCAGCAGCTTAGTGTGGGAAGGCACTGAAGCTTTCTTT. The chain uses TRBV7-9 and TRBJ1-1; D gene unclear. CDR3 size: 14 residues. Looked up from germline, CDR1 is SEHNR and CDR2 is FQNEAQ (reference sequence). The V gene lost 1 base and the J gene lost 4 bases, with 10 bases spanning the gap.

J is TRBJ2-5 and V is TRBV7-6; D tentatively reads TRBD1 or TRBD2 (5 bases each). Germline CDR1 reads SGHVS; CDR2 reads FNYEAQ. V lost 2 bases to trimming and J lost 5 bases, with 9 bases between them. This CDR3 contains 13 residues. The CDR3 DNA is TGTGCCAGCAGCTTATGGGGCGGGGAGACCCAGTACTTC. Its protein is CASSLWGGETQYF.

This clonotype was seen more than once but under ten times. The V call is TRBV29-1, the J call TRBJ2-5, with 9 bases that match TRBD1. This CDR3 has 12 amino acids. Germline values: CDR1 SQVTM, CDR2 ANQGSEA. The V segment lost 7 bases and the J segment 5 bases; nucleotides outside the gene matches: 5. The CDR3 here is CSGQGVLETQYF. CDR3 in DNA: TGCAGCGGACAGGGGGTTTTGGAGACCCAGTACTTC.

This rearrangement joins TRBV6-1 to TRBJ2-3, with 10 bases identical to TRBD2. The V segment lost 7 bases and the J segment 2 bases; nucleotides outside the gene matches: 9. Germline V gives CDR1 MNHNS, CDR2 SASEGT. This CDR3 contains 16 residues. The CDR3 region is CASTPGTSVNTDTQYF. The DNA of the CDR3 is TGTGCCAGCACCCCGGGGACTAGCGTAAACACAGATACGCAGTATTTT.

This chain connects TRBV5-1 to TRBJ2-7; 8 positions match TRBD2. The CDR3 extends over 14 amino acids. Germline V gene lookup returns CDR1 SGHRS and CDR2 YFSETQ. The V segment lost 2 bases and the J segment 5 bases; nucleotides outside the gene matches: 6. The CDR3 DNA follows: TGCGCCAGCAGCTTTTCCGGGGGGGCTGACGAGCAGTACTTC. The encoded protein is CASSFSGGADEQYF. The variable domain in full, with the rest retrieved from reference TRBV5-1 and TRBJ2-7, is KAGVTQTPRYLIKTRGQQVTLSCSPISGHRSVSWYQQTPGQGLQFLFEYFSETQRNKGNFPGRFSGRQFSNSRSEMNVSTLELGDSALYLCASSFSGGADEQYFGPGTRLTVT.

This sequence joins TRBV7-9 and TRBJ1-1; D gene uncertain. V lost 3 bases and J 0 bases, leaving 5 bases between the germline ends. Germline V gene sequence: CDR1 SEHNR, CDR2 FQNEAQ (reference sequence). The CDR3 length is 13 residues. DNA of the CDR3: TGTGCCAGCAGCTTCTCGCTGAACACTGAAGCTTTCTTT. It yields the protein CASSFSLNTEAFF.

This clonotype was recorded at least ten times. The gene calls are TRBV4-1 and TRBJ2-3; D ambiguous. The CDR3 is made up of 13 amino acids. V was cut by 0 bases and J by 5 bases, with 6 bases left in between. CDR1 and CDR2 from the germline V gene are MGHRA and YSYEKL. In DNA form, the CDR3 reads TGCGCCAGCAGCCAAGATCATCGAGATACGCAGTATTTT. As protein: CASSQDHRDTQYF.

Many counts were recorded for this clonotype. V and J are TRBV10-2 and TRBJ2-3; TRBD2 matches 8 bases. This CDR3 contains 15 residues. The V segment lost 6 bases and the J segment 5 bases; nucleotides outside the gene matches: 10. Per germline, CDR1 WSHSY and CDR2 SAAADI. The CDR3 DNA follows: TGCGCCAGCAGAGAAACCGGGAGGGGGAGAGATACGCAGTATTTT. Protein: CASRETGRGRDTQYF.

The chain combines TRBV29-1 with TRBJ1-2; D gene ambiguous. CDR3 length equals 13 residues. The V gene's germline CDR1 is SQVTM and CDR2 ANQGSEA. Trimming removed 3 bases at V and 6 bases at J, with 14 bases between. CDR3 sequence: CSVDPLGFDGYTF. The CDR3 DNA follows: TGCAGCGTTGACCCTTTGGGGTTTGATGGCTACACCTTC.

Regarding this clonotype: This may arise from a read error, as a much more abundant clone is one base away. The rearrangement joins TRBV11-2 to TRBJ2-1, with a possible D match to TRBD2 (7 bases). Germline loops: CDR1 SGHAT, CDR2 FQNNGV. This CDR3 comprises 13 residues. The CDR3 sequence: CASNLGGGLEQFF. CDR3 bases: TGTGCCAGCAACTTAGGCGGGGGCCTTGAGCAGTTCTTC.

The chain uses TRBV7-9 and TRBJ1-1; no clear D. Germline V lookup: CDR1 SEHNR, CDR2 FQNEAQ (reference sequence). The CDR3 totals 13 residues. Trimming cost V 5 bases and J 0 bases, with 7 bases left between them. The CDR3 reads CASSQFMNTEAFF. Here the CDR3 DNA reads TGTGCCAGCAGCCAATTTATGAACACTGAAGCTTTCTTT.

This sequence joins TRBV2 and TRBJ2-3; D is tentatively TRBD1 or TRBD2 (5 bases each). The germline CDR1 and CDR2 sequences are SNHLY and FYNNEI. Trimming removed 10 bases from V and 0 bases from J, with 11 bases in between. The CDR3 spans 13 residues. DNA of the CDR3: TGTGCCACCACTGGGGGTAGCACAGATACGCAGTATTTT. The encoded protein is CATTGGSTDTQYF.

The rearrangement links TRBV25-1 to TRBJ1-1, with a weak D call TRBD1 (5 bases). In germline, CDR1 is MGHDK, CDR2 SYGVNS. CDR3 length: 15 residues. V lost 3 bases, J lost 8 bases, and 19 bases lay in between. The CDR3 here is CASSEGDAWEREAFF. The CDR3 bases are TGTGCCAGCAGTGAGGGGGACGCCTGGGAACGGGAAGCTTTCTTT. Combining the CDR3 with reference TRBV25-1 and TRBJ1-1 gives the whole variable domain EADIYQTPRYLVIGTGKKITLECSQTMGHDKMYWYQQDPGMELHLIHYSYGVNSTEKGDLSSESTVSRIRTEHFPLTLESARPSHTSQYLCASSEGDAWEREAFFGQGTRLTVV.

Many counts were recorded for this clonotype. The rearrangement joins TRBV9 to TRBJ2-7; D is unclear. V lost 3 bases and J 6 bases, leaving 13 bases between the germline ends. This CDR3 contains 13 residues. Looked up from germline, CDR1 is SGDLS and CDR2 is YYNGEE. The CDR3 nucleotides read TGTGCCAGCAGCGGAGACGGTACTCGCGAGCAGTACTTC. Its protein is CASSGDGTREQYF.

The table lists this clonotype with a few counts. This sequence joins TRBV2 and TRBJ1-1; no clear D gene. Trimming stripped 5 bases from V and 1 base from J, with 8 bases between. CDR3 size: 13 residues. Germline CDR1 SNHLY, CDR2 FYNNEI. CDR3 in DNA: TGTGCCAGCAGTTGGAGTGGGAACACTGAAGCTTTCTTT. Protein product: CASSWSGNTEAFF. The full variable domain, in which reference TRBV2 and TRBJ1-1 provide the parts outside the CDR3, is EPEVTQTPSHQVTQMGQEVILRCVPISNHLYFYWYRQILGQKVEFLVSFYNNEISEKSEIFDDQFSVERPDGSNFTLKIRSTKLEDSAMYFCASSWSGNTEAFFGQGTRLTVV.

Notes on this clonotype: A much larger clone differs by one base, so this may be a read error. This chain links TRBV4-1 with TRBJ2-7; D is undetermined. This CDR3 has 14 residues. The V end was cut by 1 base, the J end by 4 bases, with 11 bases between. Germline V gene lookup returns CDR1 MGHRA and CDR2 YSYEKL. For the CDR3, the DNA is TGCGCCAGCAGCCAAGTGGAGAGGACGTACGAGCAGTACTTC. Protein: CASSQVERTYEQYF.

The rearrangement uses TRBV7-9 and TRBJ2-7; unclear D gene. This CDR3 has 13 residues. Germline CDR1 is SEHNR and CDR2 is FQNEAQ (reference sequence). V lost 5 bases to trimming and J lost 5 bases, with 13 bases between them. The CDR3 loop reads CASSPDGPHEQYF. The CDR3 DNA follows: TGTGCCAGCAGCCCGGACGGTCCCCACGAGCAGTACTTC.